These T cell receptor beta chains were read from a single sample in a study of Ad26.COV2.S vaccination and SARS-CoV-2 variants. Here immunoSEQ multiplex PCR was the method, and the copy in TCRdb shows in-frame clones only, minus some. The sample has hundreds of thousands of clones, 80% to 90% seen once; the top ten hold about 1.5%. The sample here was peripheral blood, taken in a trial of Ad26.COV2.S vaccine versus placebo. All receptors come from a person between 18 and 60 years old who received the Ad26.COV2.S COVID-19 vaccine or a placebo. Each CDR3 is given with its conserved first and last residue. The D gene is left open where the match is weak. Not every row has a clone size; where given, it reads once, few, many or a size class.

j_call clone_size v_call d_call cdr3_aa cdr3_nt
TRBJ1-1 . TRBV7-9 . CASSPVNTEAFF TGTGCCAGCAGCCCGGTCAACACTGAAGCTTTCTTT
TRBJ2-5 . TRBV11-3 TRBD1 CASSLTGDETQYF TGTGCCAGCAGCTTAACAGGGGACGAGACCCAGTACTTC
TRBJ2-7 . TRBV5-1 . CASSPSGASGTYEQYF TGCGCCAGCAGCCCGTCGGGGGCTAGCGGTACCTACGAGCAGTACTTC
TRBJ2-7 . TRBV11-2 . CASSLAGQQYF TGTGCCAGCAGCTTAGCGGGACAACAGTACTTC
TRBJ2-1 . TRBV3-1/TRBV3-2 . CASSQEGTGYNEQFF TGTGCCAGCAGCCAAGAGGGGACTGGCTACAATGAGCAGTTCTTC
TRBJ2-1 . TRBV27 TRBD2 CASSLYGGRTPAYNEQFF TGTGCCAGCAGTTTATACGGCGGGAGGACTCCTGCCTACAATGAGCAGTTCTTC
TRBJ2-1 once TRBV27 . CASSFRTLRDEQFF TGTGCCAGCAGTTTCAGGACACTTCGGGATGAGCAGTTCTTC
TRBJ1-5 . TRBV6-6 . CASSYAFSSNQPQHF TGTGCCAGCAGTTACGCTTTCTCCAGCAATCAGCCCCAGCATTTT
TRBJ1-6 . TRBV19 . CASSESSYNSPLHF TGTGCCAGTAGCGAGAGCTCCTATAATTCACCCCTCCACTTT
TRBJ1-1 . TRBV5-1 . CASSPGGGIANTEAFF TGCGCCAGCAGCCCCGGAGGGGGGATTGCGAACACTGAAGCTTTCTTT
TRBJ2-5 . TRBV9 . CASSVGGTGETQYF TGTGCCAGCAGCGTAGGAGGGACGGGGGAGACCCAGTACTTC
TRBJ2-7 few TRBV5-4 . CASSSRRDEQYF TGTGCCAGCAGCTCACGGCGGGACGAGCAGTACTTC
TRBJ1-5 . TRBV30 . CAWSVGRGSNQPQHF TGTGCCTGGAGTGTAGGAAGGGGGAGCAATCAGCCCCAGCATTTT
TRBJ2-2 . TRBV4-2 TRBD1 CASSSQGANTGELFF TGTGCCAGCAGCTCCCAGGGGGCGAACACCGGGGAGCTGTTTTTT
TRBJ2-3 . TRBV10-1 TRBD1 CASSDGTGGADTQYF TGCGCCAGCAGTGACGGGACAGGGGGCGCAGATACGCAGTATTTT
TRBJ2-7 . TRBV6-2/TRBV6-3 TRBD2 CASSTPGLAHYEQYF TGTGCCAGCAGTACGCCGGGACTAGCCCACTACGAGCAGTACTTC
TRBJ2-2 . TRBV3-1/TRBV3-2 . CASSLWGGGSPGELFF TGTGCCAGCAGCCTTTGGGGAGGGGGATCTCCCGGGGAGCTGTTTTTT
TRBJ2-1 . TRBV7-3 . CASSLRWGDEQFF TGTGCCAGCAGCTTACGCTGGGGGGATGAGCAGTTCTTC
TRBJ2-7 . TRBV7-8 . CASSLEGPGLVYEQYF TGTGCCAGCAGCTTAGAGGGGCCAGGGCTAGTCTACGAGCAGTACTTC
TRBJ2-7 few TRBV3-1/TRBV3-2 . CASSQTISYEQYF TGTGCCAGCAGCCAGACTATTTCCTACGAGCAGTACTTC
TRBJ1-2 . TRBV2 . CASSEAGAYYGYTF TGTGCCAGCAGTGAGGCCGGGGCATACTATGGCTACACCTTC
TRBJ1-6 . TRBV19 . CASSRRSYNSPLHF TGTGCCAGTAGCCGCAGATCCTATAATTCACCCCTCCACTTT
TRBJ1-1 . TRBV20-1 . CSASRGGAGTEAFF TGCAGTGCTAGTCGGGGGGGCGCGGGCACTGAAGCTTTCTTT
TRBJ2-5 . TRBV9 . CASSARDRETQYF TGTGCCAGCAGCGCCAGGGATCGTGAGACCCAGTACTTC
TRBJ1-3 . TRBV9 TRBD1 CASKGQVGNTIYF TGTGCCAGCAAGGGACAGGTTGGAAACACCATATATTTT
TRBJ2-5 . TRBV3-1/TRBV3-2 . CASSLKGGSETQYF TGTGCCAGCAGCCTCAAGGGCGGTTCAGAGACCCAGTACTTC
TRBJ1-1 . TRBV7-9 . CASSPSGWTGGAFF TGTGCCAGCAGCCCCTCCGGCTGGACCGGCGGGGCTTTCTTT
TRBJ1-2 . TRBV29-1 . CSVDAPGHLAGYTF TGCAGCGTTGATGCCCCGGGACACCTTGCCGGCTACACCTTC
TRBJ2-5 . TRBV19 TRBD1 CASSLPRTGGQETQYF TGTGCCAGTAGCCTGCCGCGGACAGGGGGCCAAGAGACCCAGTACTTC
TRBJ2-1 . TRBV2 . CASSEGGRYNEQFF TGTGCCAGCAGTGAGGGAGGCAGATACAATGAGCAGTTCTTC
TRBJ2-6 . TRBV5-6 . CASSPRDPGANVLTF TGTGCCAGCAGCCCCCGGGATCCTGGGGCCAACGTCCTGACTTTC
TRBJ2-7 . TRBV6-2/TRBV6-3 TRBD1 CASSYGTEAYEQYF TGTGCCAGCAGTTACGGGACAGAAGCCTACGAGCAGTACTTC
TRBJ2-1 . TRBV15 . CATSRGQGGYLHNEQFF TGTGCCACCAGCAGAGGTCAGGGGGGATATTTACACAATGAGCAGTTCTTC
TRBJ2-3 . TRBV5-1 . CASSNLGADTQYF TGCGCCAGCAGCAACTTGGGGGCAGATACGCAGTATTTT
TRBJ2-3 . TRBV28 TRBD2 CASRLAGGPDTQYF TGTGCCAGCAGGCTAGCGGGAGGGCCAGATACGCAGTATTTT
TRBJ2-1 once TRBV5-6 TRBD2 CASSLELAGLGNEQFF TGTGCCAGCAGCTTGGAACTAGCGGGATTGGGCAATGAGCAGTTCTTC
TRBJ2-7 few TRBV12-3/TRBV12-4 . CASGTSYEQYF TGTGCCAGCGGGACTTCCTACGAGCAGTACTTC
TRBJ1-3 . TRBV15 TRBD1 CATSRDRGSGNTIYF TGTGCCACCAGCAGGGACAGGGGCTCTGGAAACACCATATATTTT
TRBJ2-1 . TRBV7-8 . CASSRYNEQFF TGTGCCAGCAGCCGGTACAATGAGCAGTTCTTC